The present TCR beta chain was sequenced within a study of OX40 agonist ivuxolimab in advanced cancers. Study details: Patients were approximately 80% male with ages about 23 to 90, mean 60. General study points: The CD4+ and CD8+ T cells in the blood had expanded clonally by week 6 at 0.1 to 3.0 mg/kg.

Assay: immunoSEQ multiplex PCR; the TCRdb copy retains only in-frame clones and omits some. The table has 65,000 to 100,000 clones, around 90% seen once. It was autoimmune disease history or systemic immunosuppression that excluded patients. This CDR3 has 15 amino acids. Trimming cost V 4 bases and J 5 bases; bases outside gene matches: 5. The germline V gene has CDR1 LGHNT and CDR2 FRNRAP. On this clone itself: Its specificity is unknown.

The clonotype comes from an adult with an advanced solid tumor such as melanoma, head and neck, liver or kidney cancer. The chain links TRBV12-5 to TRBJ2-3, with 11 bases matching TRBD2. The sample consisted of CD4+ or CD8+ T cells sorted from blood, taken in a trial of the OX40 agonist ivuxolimab. The CDR3 is CASGSHSGRGDTQYF. CDR3 nucleotide sequence: TGTGCTAGTGGTTCCCATAGCGGGAGGGGAGATACGCAGTATTTT.